This entry lists 20 T cell receptor beta chains sequenced from one sample in a study of molecular identifiers for immune sequencing clone quantification. MiXCR was run by TCRdb on the PCR reads, yielding one entry per CDR3 protein. The sample contains about half a million distinct CDR3 sequences, 25% of which appear only once. What was sequenced was naive CD8+ T cells from blood, with Jurkat cell RNA spiked in. Subset meaning: FACS-sorted CD8+CD4-CCR7+CD45RA+ naive T cells. The receptors here all came from a human donor in good health. Some libraries in this study had Jurkat cell RNA spiked in.

This clonotype was detected a few times. The conserved final phenylalanine or tryptophan is absent from the CDR3, which likely points to a read error. The chain uses TRBV27 and TRBJ2-7; the D call may be TRBD1 or TRBD2 (6 bases each). The V gene lost 3 bases and the J gene lost 5 bases, with 11 bases spanning the gap. Germline lookup yields CDR1 MNHEY and CDR2 SMNVEV (reference sequence). The CDR3 has 13 residues. The CDR3 DNA follows: TGTGCCAGCAGTTTTACAGGGAGGCACGAGCAGTACCTC. Its translation: CASSFTGRHEQYL.

This clonotype has only a few counts. The chain links TRBV11-2 to TRBJ2-5, with D possibly being TRBD1 (6 bases). Germline V gives CDR1 SGHAT, CDR2 FQNNGV. The CDR3 is made up of 15 amino acids. Trimming pared 5 bases from V and 9 bases from J, leaving 22 bases between. CDR3 residues: CASSGGQSGVVSQYF. The CDR3 DNA reads TGTGCCAGCAGCGGCGGACAGTCTGGGGTGGTGTCCCAGTACTTC.

A word on this clonotype: An end of the junction does not agree with germline; a read error may underlie this. The rearrangement joins TRBV6-6 to TRBJ2-5; TRBD2 matches at 11 bases. CDR1 and CDR2 from the germline V gene are MNHNY and SVGAGI (reference sequence). CDR3 length: 15 residues. The CDR3 DNA reads TGCGCCACCTTCGAGGGACTAGCGGAAGTTGAGACCCAGTACTTC. Translating it yields CATFEGLAEVETQYF.

This clonotype was picked up a small number of times. The chain employs TRBV30 and TRBJ2-3, with a weak D call TRBD2 (6 bases). The CDR3 runs to 12 residues. Trimming removed 2 bases from V and 5 bases from J, with 8 bases in between. CDR1 and CDR2 from the germline V gene are GTSNPN and SVGIG (reference sequence). CDR3 protein: CAWSPGLDTQYF. CDR3 sequence (DNA): TGTGCCTGGAGTCCGGGACTAGATACGCAGTATTTT. Supplemented by reference TRBV30 and TRBJ2-3, the full variable domain reads SQTIHQWPATLVQPVGSPLSLECTVEGTSNPNLYWYRQAAGRGLQLLFYSVGIGQISSEVPQNLSASRPQDRQFILSSKKLLLSDSGFYLCAWSPGLDTQYFGPGTRLTVL.

This clonotype showed up just a few times. The chain links TRBV15 to TRBJ2-5; D gene uncertain. V gave up 0 bases and J gave up 2 bases, with 4 bases separating them. The CDR3 length is 13 residues. Germline assignment: CDR1 LNHNV and CDR2 YYDKDF (reference sequence). The CDR3 region has the DNA TGTGCCACCAGCAGAGAGAGGCAAGAGACCCAGTACTTC. Translation: CATSRERQETQYF.

There are many counts of this clonotype. This chain connects TRBV15 to TRBJ2-3, with D tentatively TRBD2 (5 bases). The V gene's germline CDR1 is LNHNV and CDR2 YYDKDF (reference sequence). This CDR3 is built from 17 residues. V lost 0 bases, J lost 7 bases, and 20 bases lay in between. The CDR3 is CATSRELLDPLANTQYF. The DNA for the CDR3 is TGTGCCACCAGCAGAGAATTACTAGACCCCCTCGCGAATACGCAGTATTTT.

This clonotype was seen only a few times. The V and J genes are TRBV11-3 and TRBJ1-1; D gene unclear. The CDR3 has 13 residues. The germline gives CDR1 SGHNT, CDR2 YENEEA. Trimming took off 1 base at V and 4 bases at J, with 7 bases between the two ends. The chain's CDR3 is CASSLGHITEAFF. CDR3 bases: TGTGCCAGCAGCTTAGGACACATCACTGAAGCTTTCTTT.

This clonotype was recorded at least ten times. This chain joins TRBV5-1 and TRBJ2-3, with 11 bases fitting TRBD1. The CDR3 length is 17 residues. The V segment lost 6 bases and the J segment 6 bases; nucleotides outside the gene matches: 15. Germline CDR1 and CDR2: SGHRS and YFSETQ. CDR3 protein: CASTGGGTGGRTDTQYF. CDR3 coding DNA: TGCGCCAGCACCGGCGGCGGGACAGGGGGTCGGACGGATACGCAGTATTTT. The complete variable domain, with remaining parts taken from reference TRBV5-1 and TRBJ2-3, reads KAGVTQTPRYLIKTRGQQVTLSCSPISGHRSVSWYQQTPGQGLQFLFEYFSETQRNKGNFPGRFSGRQFSNSRSEMNVSTLELGDSALYLCASTGGGTGGRTDTQYFGPGTRLTVL.

The table lists this clonotype with many counts. The CDR3 protein is CSARNYIGGGAYNSPLHF. The CDR3, as DNA: TGCAGTGCTAGAAACTACATAGGCGGGGGCGCGTATAATTCACCCCTCCACTTT. The chain combines TRBV20-1 with TRBJ1-6, with a weak D call TRBD1 (6 bases). Germline V gene lookup returns CDR1 DFQATT and CDR2 SNEGSKA (reference sequence). Trimming left V 2 bases short and J 4 bases short, with 21 bases between. The CDR3 extends over 18 amino acids.

This clonotype was observed a few times. The rearrangement joins TRBV6-1 to TRBJ2-7; tentative D call: TRBD1 (5 bases). There are 17 residues in the CDR3. Germline loops: CDR1 MNHNS, CDR2 SASEGT. Trimming took 2 bases from V and 3 from J, leaving 20 bases between them. The CDR3 spells CASSERGLSYLGYEQYF. CDR3 DNA: TGTGCCAGCAGTGAAAGGGGCCTGAGTTACTTGGGCTACGAGCAGTACTTC.

This clonotype was counted at least ten times. The chain recombines TRBV28 with TRBJ2-3; D might be TRBD1 or TRBD2, each matching 6 bases. Germline V gene sequence: CDR1 MDHEN, CDR2 SYDVKM. V shed 8 bases and J shed 3 bases, with 18 bases lying between them. This CDR3 spans 15 amino acids. CDR3 DNA sequence: TGTGCCAGCGAGTTTAGGAGGGGGGTAACAGATACGCAGTATTTT. Its protein is CASEFRRGVTDTQYF.

The V and J genes are TRBV27 and TRBJ2-2, with D possibly matching TRBD1 (5 bases). This CDR3 is built from 14 residues. CDR1 MNHEY and CDR2 SMNVEV come from the germline V gene (reference sequence). V was trimmed by 8 bases and J by 6 bases, leaving 16 bases between them. CDR3 in DNA: TGTGCCAGCGGTCGAAGGGGTGACGCCGGGGAGCTGTTTTTT. Amino acids: CASGRRGDAGELFF.

V is TRBV6-5 and J is TRBJ2-3; tentatively, D is TRBD2 (7 bases). Trimming pared 2 bases from V and 6 bases from J, leaving 18 bases between. Germline lookup yields CDR1 MNHEY and CDR2 SVGAGI. The CDR3 contains 16 residues. The CDR3 DNA sequence: TGTGCCAGCAGTTACACTTCGAGGGGGGGATGGGATACGCAGTATTTT. It encodes CASSYTSRGGWDTQYF.

This clonotype showed up many times. The V and J genes are TRBV7-9 and TRBJ2-3, with unresolved D. CDR3 length: 12 amino acids. V was cut by 5 bases and J by 3 bases, with 6 bases left in between. CDR1 SEHNR and CDR2 FQNEAQ come from the germline V gene (reference sequence). In DNA form, the CDR3 reads TGTGCCAGCAGCGCAATTACAGATACGCAGTATTTT. Translation: CASSAITDTQYF.

A note on this clonotype: One end of the junction does not line up with germline, which may come from a read error. The CDR3 loop reads CAGSVDGLAKNIQYF. The CDR3 DNA is TGTGCCGGCAGCGTTGATGGGCTAGCCAAAAACATTCAGTACTTC. This chain uses TRBV9 with TRBJ2-4; no definite D call. This CDR3 spans 15 amino acids. CDR1 and CDR2 from the germline V gene are SGDLS and YYNGEE.

V gene TRBV9 combines with J gene TRBJ2-5; 8 nucleotides match TRBD1. This CDR3 comprises 14 residues. After removal of 0 bases from V and 5 bases from J, the junction contained 3 bases not matched to a gene. Germline V gene sequence: CDR1 SGDLS, CDR2 YYNGEE. CDR3 amino acids: CASSVEDRVETQYF. DNA of the CDR3: TGTGCCAGCAGCGTAGAGGACAGGGTTGAGACCCAGTACTTC.

As to this clonotype: This may stem from a read error, because a much larger clone lies one nucleotide away. V and J are TRBV25-1 and TRBJ2-6; D unresolved. Germline CDR1 is MGHDK and CDR2 is SYGVNS. This CDR3 has 14 amino acids. The CDR3 protein is CANSEISGANVLTF. The CDR3, as DNA: TGTGCCAACAGTGAAATTTCTGGGGCCAACGTCCTGACTTTC.

A few counts support this clonotype. The rearrangement uses TRBV27 and TRBJ2-5, with D possibly being TRBD2 (6 bases). The CDR3 is made up of 13 amino acids. Germline-derived CDR1 and CDR2 are MNHEY and SMNVEV (reference sequence). Trimming removed 6 bases from V and 2 bases from J, with 10 bases in between. The CDR3 DNA reads as TGTGCCAGCAGCTGGACTAAACAAGAGACCCAGTACTTC. Encoded protein: CASSWTKQETQYF.

CDR3 sequence reads: CASSLVLAGGLGETQYF. The CDR3 DNA reads as TGTGCCAGCAGCTTAGTACTAGCGGGAGGTCTCGGAGAGACCCAGTACTTC. The rearrangement uses TRBV7-9 and TRBJ2-5, with TRBD2 matching over 12 bases. In germline, CDR1 is SEHNR, CDR2 FQNEAQ (reference sequence). The ends lost 1 base at V and 4 bases at J; junction bases unmatched: 7. The CDR3 runs to 17 residues.

This clonotype was observed a few times. J is TRBJ2-1 and V is TRBV5-1, with TRBD2 matching over 11 bases. CDR1 is SGHRS, CDR2 YFSETQ, per germline. V lost 3 bases, J lost 5 bases, and 13 bases stayed unmatched. The CDR3 totals 18 residues. In DNA form, the CDR3 reads TGCGCCAGCAGCTACCTAGGGCTAGCGGGAGGACTTAACAATGAGCAGTTCTTC. Translating it yields CASSYLGLAGGLNNEQFF.